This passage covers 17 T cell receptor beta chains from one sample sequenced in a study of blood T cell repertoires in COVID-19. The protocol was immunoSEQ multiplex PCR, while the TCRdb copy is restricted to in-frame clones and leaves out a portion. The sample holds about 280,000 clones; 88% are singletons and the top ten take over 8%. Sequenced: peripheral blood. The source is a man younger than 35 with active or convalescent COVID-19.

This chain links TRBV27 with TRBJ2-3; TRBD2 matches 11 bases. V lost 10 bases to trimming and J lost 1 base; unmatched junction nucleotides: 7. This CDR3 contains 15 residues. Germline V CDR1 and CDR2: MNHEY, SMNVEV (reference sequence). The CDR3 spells CATRSLAGGTDTQYF. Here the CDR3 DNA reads TGTGCCACACGATCACTAGCGGGGGGCACAGATACGCAGTATTTT.

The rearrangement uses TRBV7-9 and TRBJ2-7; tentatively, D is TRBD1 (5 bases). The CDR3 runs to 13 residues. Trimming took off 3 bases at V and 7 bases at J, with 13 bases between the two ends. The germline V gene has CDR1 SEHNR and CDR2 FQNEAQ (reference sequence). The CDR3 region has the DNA TGTGCCAGCAGCTTCGCAGGGAAGGGAGAGCAGTACTTC. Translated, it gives CASSFAGKGEQYF.

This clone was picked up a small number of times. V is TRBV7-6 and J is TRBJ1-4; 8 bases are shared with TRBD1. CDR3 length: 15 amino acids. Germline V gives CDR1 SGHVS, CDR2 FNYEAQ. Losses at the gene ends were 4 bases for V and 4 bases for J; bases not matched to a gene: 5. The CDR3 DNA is TGTGCCAGCAGCTCAACAGGGGGTCTTAATGAAAAACTGTTTTTT. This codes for CASSSTGGLNEKLFF.

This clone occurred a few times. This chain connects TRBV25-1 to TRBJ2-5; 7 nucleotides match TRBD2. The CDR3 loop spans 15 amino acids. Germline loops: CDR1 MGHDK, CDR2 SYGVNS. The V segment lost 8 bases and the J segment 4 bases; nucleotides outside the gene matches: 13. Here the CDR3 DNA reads TGTGCCAGCGGATATAAGGGTGCGGGGGTAGAGACCCAGTACTTC. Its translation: CASGYKGAGVETQYF.

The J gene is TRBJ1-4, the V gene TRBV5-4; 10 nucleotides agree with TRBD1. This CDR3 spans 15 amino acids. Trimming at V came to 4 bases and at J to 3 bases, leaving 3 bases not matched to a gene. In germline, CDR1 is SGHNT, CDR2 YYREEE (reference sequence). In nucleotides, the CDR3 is TGTGCCAGCAGCCGGGGACAGGGGCCTAATGAAAAACTGTTTTTT. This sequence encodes CASSRGQGPNEKLFF.

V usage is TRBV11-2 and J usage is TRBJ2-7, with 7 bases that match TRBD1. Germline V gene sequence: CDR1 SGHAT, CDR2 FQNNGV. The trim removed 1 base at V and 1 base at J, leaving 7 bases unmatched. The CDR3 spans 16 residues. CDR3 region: CASSLAPGTASYEQYF. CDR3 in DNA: TGTGCCAGCAGCTTAGCCCCCGGGACAGCTTCCTACGAGCAGTACTTC.

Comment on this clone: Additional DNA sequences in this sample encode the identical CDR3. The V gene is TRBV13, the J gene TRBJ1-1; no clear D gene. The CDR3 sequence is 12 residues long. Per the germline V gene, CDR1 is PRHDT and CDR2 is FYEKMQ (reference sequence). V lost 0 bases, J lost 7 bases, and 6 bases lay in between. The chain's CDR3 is CASSLGRGEAFF. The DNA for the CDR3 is TGTGCCAGCAGCTTAGGCCGGGGTGAAGCTTTCTTT.

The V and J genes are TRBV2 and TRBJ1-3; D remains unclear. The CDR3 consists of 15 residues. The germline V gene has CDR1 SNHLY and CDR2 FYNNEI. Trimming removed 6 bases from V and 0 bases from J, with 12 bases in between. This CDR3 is CASRDWESSGNTIYF. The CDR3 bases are TGTGCCAGCAGGGACTGGGAGTCCTCTGGAAACACCATATATTTT. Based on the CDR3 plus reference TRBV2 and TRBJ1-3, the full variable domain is EPEVTQTPSHQVTQMGQEVILRCVPISNHLYFYWYRQILGQKVEFLVSFYNNEISEKSEIFDDQFSVERPDGSNFTLKIRSTKLEDSAMYFCASRDWESSGNTIYFGEGSWLTVV.

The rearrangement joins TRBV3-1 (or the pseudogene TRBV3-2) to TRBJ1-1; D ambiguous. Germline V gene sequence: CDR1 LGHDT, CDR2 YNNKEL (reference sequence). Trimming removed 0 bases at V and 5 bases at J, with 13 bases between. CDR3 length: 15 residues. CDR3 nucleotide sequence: TGTGCCAGCAGCCAAGACACGGGATGGGGTACTGAAGCTTTCTTT. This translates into CASSQDTGWGTEAFF.

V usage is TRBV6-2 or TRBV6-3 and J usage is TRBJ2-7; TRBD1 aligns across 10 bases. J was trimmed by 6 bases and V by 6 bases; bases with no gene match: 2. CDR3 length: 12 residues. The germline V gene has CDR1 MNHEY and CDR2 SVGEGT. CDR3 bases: TGTGCCAGCAGCAGGACAGGGGGCGAGCAGTACTTC. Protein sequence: CASSRTGGEQYF.

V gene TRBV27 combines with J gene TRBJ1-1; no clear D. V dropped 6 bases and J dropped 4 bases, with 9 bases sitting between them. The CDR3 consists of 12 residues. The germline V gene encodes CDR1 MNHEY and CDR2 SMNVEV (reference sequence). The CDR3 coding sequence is TGTGCCAGCAGCACCGGACTCACTGAAGCTTTCTTT. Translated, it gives CASSTGLTEAFF.

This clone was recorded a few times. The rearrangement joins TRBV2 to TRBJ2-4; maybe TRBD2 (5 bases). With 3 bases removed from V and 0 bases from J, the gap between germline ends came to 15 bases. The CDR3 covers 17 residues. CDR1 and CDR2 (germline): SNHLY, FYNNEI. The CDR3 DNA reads TGTGCCAGCAGTGAGGGTCGGGGTAGATTAGCCAAAAACATTCAGTACTTC. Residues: CASSEGRGRLAKNIQYF.

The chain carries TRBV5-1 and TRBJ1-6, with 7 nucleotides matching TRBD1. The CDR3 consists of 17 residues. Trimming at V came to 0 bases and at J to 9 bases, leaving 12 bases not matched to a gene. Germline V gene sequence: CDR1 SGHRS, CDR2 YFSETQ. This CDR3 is CASSLAGLGQASSPLHF. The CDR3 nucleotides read TGCGCCAGCAGCTTGGCTGGGTTAGGACAGGCGAGTTCACCCCTCCACTTT.

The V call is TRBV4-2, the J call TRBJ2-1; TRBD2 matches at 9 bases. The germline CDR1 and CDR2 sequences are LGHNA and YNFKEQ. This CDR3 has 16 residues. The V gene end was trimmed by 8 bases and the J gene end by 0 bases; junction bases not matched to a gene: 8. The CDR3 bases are TGTGCCAGCTGTCCGAGCGGGGGGAGCTCCTACAATGAGCAGTTCTTC. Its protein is CASCPSGGSSYNEQFF.

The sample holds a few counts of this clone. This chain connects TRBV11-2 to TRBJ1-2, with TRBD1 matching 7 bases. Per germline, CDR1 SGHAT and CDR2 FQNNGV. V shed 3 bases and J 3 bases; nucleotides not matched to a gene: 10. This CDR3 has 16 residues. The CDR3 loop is CASSLARDSSYYGYTF. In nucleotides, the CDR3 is TGTGCCAGCAGCTTGGCCCGGGACAGTTCTTACTATGGCTACACCTTC.

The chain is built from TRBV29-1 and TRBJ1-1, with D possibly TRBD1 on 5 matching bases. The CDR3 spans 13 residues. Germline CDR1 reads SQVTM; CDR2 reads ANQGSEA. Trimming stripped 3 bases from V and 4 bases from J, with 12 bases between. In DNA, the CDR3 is TGCAGCGTTGAGGGCAGGGTGGGCACTGAAGCTTTCTTT. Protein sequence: CSVEGRVGTEAFF.

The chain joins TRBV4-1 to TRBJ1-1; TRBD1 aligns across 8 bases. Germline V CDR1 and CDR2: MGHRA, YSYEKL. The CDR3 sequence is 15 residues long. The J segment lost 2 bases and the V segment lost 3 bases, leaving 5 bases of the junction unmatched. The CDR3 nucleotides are TGCGCCAGCAGCCAGTGGACAGGGACTAACACTGAAGCTTTCTTT. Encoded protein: CASSQWTGTNTEAFF.